Below, 26 T cell receptor beta chains from the same sample are listed, as sequenced in a study of neurological immune-mediated disorders. One entry per CDR3 protein results from TCRdb running MiXCR on the 5' RACE reads. This table has tens of thousands of distinct CDR3 sequences, around 3.9% appearing once. The sequenced material came from PBMCs. Source of these receptors: a man aged 25 to 40 with multiple sclerosis.

Comment on this clonotype: A much larger clone lies one base from this, so it may be a read error. The chain recombines TRBV20-1 with TRBJ1-5; unclear D gene. Germline values: CDR1 DFQATT, CDR2 SNEGSKA (reference sequence). The CDR3 covers 12 residues. CDR3 DNA: TGCAGTGCTCCTTTTATTGGGGAGGCCCAGAATTTT. This codes for CSAPFIGEAQNF.

This clonotype occurred many times. The genes are TRBV10-2 and TRBJ2-2; 10 bases line up with TRBD1. After removal of 6 bases from V and 5 bases from J, the junction contained 9 bases not matched to a gene. This CDR3 spans 16 amino acids. From germline, CDR1 is WSHSY and CDR2 SAAADI. The CDR3 DNA follows: TGCGCCAGCAGCCCGGACAGGGGGTTAGGGACCGGGGAGCTGTTTTTT. Protein sequence: CASSPDRGLGTGELFF.

In its sample, this clonotype was seen many times. The J gene is TRBJ1-4, the V gene TRBV12-3 or TRBV12-4; TRBD1 agrees at 10 bases. This CDR3 has 15 residues. V lost 3 bases and J lost 8; bases outside the gene matches: 6. This CDR3 is CASSLGTGAGEKLFF. DNA of the CDR3: TGTGCCAGCAGTTTGGGGACAGGGGCCGGAGAAAAACTGTTTTTT.

There are many counts of this clonotype. V and J are TRBV3-1 and TRBJ1-5; 7 bases align to TRBD1. The V gene end was trimmed by 5 bases and the J gene end by 3 bases; junction bases not matched to a gene: 4. The length of the CDR3 is 14 residues. Per the germline V gene, CDR1 is LGHDT and CDR2 is YNNKEL (reference sequence). The CDR3 nucleotides read TGTGCCAGCAGCTTGGGACAGATCAATCAGCCCCAGCATTTT. Its protein is CASSLGQINQPQHF. The complete variable domain, with remaining parts taken from reference TRBV3-1 and TRBJ1-5, reads DTAVSQTPKYLVTQMGNDKSIKCEQNLGHDTMYWYKQDSKKFLKIMFSYNNKELIINETVPNRFSPKSPDKAHLNLHINSLELGDSAVYFCASSLGQINQPQHFGDGTRLSIL.

This clonotype was detected ten times or more. The chain uses TRBV5-1 and TRBJ2-1; D not resolved. V gave up 0 bases and J gave up 4 bases, with 14 bases separating them. There are 16 residues in the CDR3. In germline, CDR1 is SGHRS, CDR2 YFSETQ. The CDR3 spells CASSLVSQNIYNEQFF. CDR3 sequence (DNA): TGCGCCAGCAGCTTGGTATCCCAGAATATTTACAATGAGCAGTTCTTC.

In this sample, this clonotype turned up many times. No conserved phenylalanine or tryptophan ends this CDR3, so it is likely a read error. No DNA is shown, since the ends of the CDR3 on it are uncertain; the CDR3 is the one TCRdb lists. The chain combines TRBV20-1 with TRBJ2-1; the table calls TRBD2, which could not be checked here. The CDR3 spans 12 amino acids, including both terminal residues. Germline CDR1 reads DFQATT; CDR2 reads SNEGSKA (reference sequence). The CDR3 protein is CSARAGASGLGI.

This clonotype appeared many times. The V call is TRBV20-1, the J call TRBJ2-1; no reliable D call. The CDR3 is 13 residues long. Trimming removed 3 bases at V and 6 bases at J, with 12 bases between. Germline V lookup: CDR1 DFQATT, CDR2 SNEGSKA (reference sequence). CDR3 amino acids: CSASEATFNEQFF. In nucleotides, the CDR3 is TGCAGTGCTAGTGAGGCTACATTCAATGAGCAGTTCTTC.

This clonotype was seen ten or more times. This chain uses TRBV5-1 with TRBJ2-1, with 9 bases aligning to TRBD2. This CDR3 contains 15 residues. V shed 0 bases and J 6 bases; nucleotides not matched to a gene: 4. CDR1 is SGHRS, CDR2 YFSETQ, per germline. CDR3 DNA sequence: TGCGCCAGCAGCTTGGTGTCTAGCGGGACCAATGAGCAGTTCTTC. As protein: CASSLVSSGTNEQFF.

The sample holds many counts of this clonotype. This chain uses TRBV12-3 or TRBV12-4 with TRBJ1-6; a weak D match, TRBD1 (6 bases). The V gene lost 3 bases and the J gene lost 10 bases, with 13 bases spanning the gap. This CDR3 comprises 14 residues. CDR3: CASSLSGRGSPLHF. As DNA, the CDR3 is TGTGCCAGCAGTTTGAGTGGGAGGGGGTCACCCCTCCACTTT.

There are many counts of this clonotype. V usage is TRBV3-1 and J usage is TRBJ2-5; the D gene is possibly TRBD2 (6 bases). The CDR3 is made up of 14 amino acids. The V gene lost 5 bases and the J gene lost 1 base, with 11 bases spanning the gap. The V gene's germline CDR1 is LGHDT and CDR2 YNNKEL (reference sequence). The CDR3 DNA reads TGTGCCAGCAGCGGAGGGATTATCCAAGAGACCCAGTACTTC. This encodes CASSGGIIQETQYF.

This clonotype was detected ten times or more. V gene TRBV7-9 combines with J gene TRBJ2-6; D gene uncertain. In germline, CDR1 is SEHNR, CDR2 FQNEAQ (reference sequence). V lost 5 bases and J lost 1, with 9 bases in between. The CDR3 consists of 15 residues. CDR3 amino acids: CASSPTGSGANVLTF. As DNA, the CDR3 is TGTGCCAGCAGCCCAACCGGGTCTGGGGCCAACGTCCTGACTTTC.

The V gene is TRBV7-8, the J gene TRBJ1-5; 7 nucleotides match TRBD1. With 5 bases clipped from V and 4 bases from J, the junction kept 5 bases outside the gene matches. The CDR3 has 14 residues. Germline assignment: CDR1 SGHVS and CDR2 FQNEAQ. The CDR3 nucleotides are TGTGCCAGCAGCCCCGACAGGGTGAATCAGCCCCAGCATTTT. Protein: CASSPDRVNQPQHF.

In this sample, this clonotype turned up many times. V is TRBV25-1 and J is TRBJ1-5; D is perhaps TRBD1 (5 bases). The CDR3 is made up of 15 amino acids. The germline gives CDR1 MGHDK, CDR2 SYGVNS. The V and J ends lost 3 bases and 1 base respectively, with 10 bases between them. The CDR3 DNA reads TGTGCCAGCAGTGAGGAAAGGGGCAGCAATCAGCCCCAGCATTTT. Translation: CASSEERGSNQPQHF. Combining the CDR3 with reference TRBV25-1 and TRBJ1-5 gives the whole variable domain EADIYQTPRYLVIGTGKKITLECSQTMGHDKMYWYQQDPGMELHLIHYSYGVNSTEKGDLSSESTVSRIRTEHFPLTLESARPSHTSQYLCASSEERGSNQPQHFGDGTRLSIL.

On this clonotype: The junction departs from the called germline gene at one end, perhaps through a read error. The genes are TRBV12-3 or TRBV12-4 and TRBJ2-2; D not resolved. The CDR3 is 13 residues long. CDR3 region: CASSLSSTGELFF. CDR3 DNA: TGTGCCAGTAGTTTATCCAGCACCGGGGAGCTGTTTTTT.

Many counts were recorded for this clonotype. This chain links TRBV10-2 with TRBJ2-7; the D gene is possibly TRBD2 (6 bases). Deletions cut 6 bases from V and 3 bases from J, with 15 bases between. The CDR3 is made up of 14 amino acids. Germline CDR1 is WSHSY and CDR2 is SAAADI. The CDR3 sequence is CASSRTGVNYEQYF. CDR3 in DNA: TGCGCCAGCAGCCGAACGGGAGTCAACTACGAGCAGTACTTC.

The chain joins TRBV2 to TRBJ2-7, with 7 bases matching TRBD1. Looked up from germline, CDR1 is SNHLY and CDR2 is FYNNEI. V shed 6 bases and J 2 bases; nucleotides not matched to a gene: 10. This CDR3 comprises 15 residues. The CDR3: CASRAPGQVPYEQYF. CDR3 bases: TGTGCCAGCAGGGCCCCCGGACAGGTCCCCTACGAGCAGTACTTC.

This clonotype was counted many times. V is TRBV14 and J is TRBJ1-4; no clear D. Germline V CDR1 and CDR2: SGHDN, FVKESK. V lost 4 bases, J lost 4 bases, and 16 bases lay in between. The length of the CDR3 is 16 residues. This chain's CDR3 is CASSLRTSWGNEKLFF. DNA of the CDR3: TGTGCCAGCAGCCTTCGGACTTCCTGGGGTAATGAAAAACTGTTTTTT.

The sample holds many counts of this clonotype. The chain has TRBV20-1 and TRBJ2-7; no clear D gene. Germline loops: CDR1 DFQATT, CDR2 SNEGSKA (reference sequence). The germline V and J ends were trimmed by 8 bases and 2 bases, with 19 bases remaining between them. This CDR3 region has 14 residues. The CDR3 DNA sequence: TGCAGTATTGATGGACCTGGTGGCACCTACGAGCAGTACTTC. This encodes CSIDGPGGTYEQYF.

This clonotype was observed many times. The V call is TRBV28, the J call TRBJ1-5, with TRBD1 as a possible D gene (6 bases). CDR1 MDHEN and CDR2 SYDVKM come from the germline V gene. This CDR3 has 14 amino acids. Trimming shortened V by 6 bases and J by 0 bases, and 9 bases separated the two germline ends. The CDR3 is CASRAQGSNQPQHF. The CDR3 DNA reads TGTGCCAGCAGAGCACAGGGTAGCAATCAGCCCCAGCATTTT. Variable domain in full (rest from reference TRBV28 and TRBJ1-5): DVKVTQSSRYLVKRTGEKVFLECVQDMDHENMFWYRQDPGLGLRLIYFSYDVKMKEKGDIPEGYSVSREKKERFSLILESASTNQTSMYLCASRAQGSNQPQHFGDGTRLSIL.

This clonotype was observed at least ten times. The chain employs TRBV20-1 and TRBJ2-7; TRBD1 agrees at 10 bases. Germline lookup yields CDR1 DFQATT and CDR2 SNEGSKA (reference sequence). This CDR3 region has 14 residues. V was pared by 5 bases and J by 6 bases, with 10 bases of the junction left unmatched. CDR3 in amino acids: CSALKGQGYGEQYF. The DNA of the CDR3 is TGCAGTGCTCTCAAGGGACAGGGGTATGGCGAGCAGTACTTC.

This clonotype was seen at least ten times. The chain employs TRBV5-1 and TRBJ2-1; D unresolved. Trimming removed 3 bases from V and 4 bases from J, with 2 bases in between. Germline-derived CDR1 and CDR2 are SGHRS and YFSETQ. The CDR3 length is 11 residues. CDR3 sequence reads: CASSYYNEQFF. CDR3 sequence (DNA): TGCGCCAGCAGCTATTACAATGAGCAGTTCTTC.

In its sample, this clonotype was seen many times. The V call is TRBV7-2, the J call TRBJ2-1, with 14 bases fitting TRBD2. The CDR3 covers 15 residues. Germline V gives CDR1 SGHTA, CDR2 FQGNSA. The trim removed 3 bases at V and 8 bases at J, leaving 3 bases unmatched. The CDR3 DNA follows: TGTGCCAGCAGCTTGAGACTAGCGGGAGGGGATGAGCAGTTCTTC. This codes for CASSLRLAGGDEQFF.

This clonotype was seen many times. The V gene is TRBV7-2, the J gene TRBJ2-3, with a possible D match to TRBD2 (5 bases). This CDR3 has 16 amino acids. Germline-derived CDR1 and CDR2 are SGHTA and FQGNSA. V was clipped by 0 bases and J by 6 bases, with 16 bases between them. For the CDR3, the DNA is TGTGCCAGCAGCTTAGCTCCCGCGGGTCCCAGGGATACGCAGTATTTT. Translated, it gives CASSLAPAGPRDTQYF.

This clonotype has a count of ten or more. The chain couples TRBV12-3 or TRBV12-4 to TRBJ1-3, with unresolved D. This CDR3 contains 13 residues. V was cut by 2 bases and J by 3 bases, with 5 bases left in between. The CDR3 DNA follows: TGTGCCAGCAGTTTAAAGGGTGGAAACACCATATATTTT. It translates to CASSLKGGNTIYF.

This clonotype was recorded at least ten times. The chain combines TRBV27 with TRBJ2-1; D perhaps matches TRBD2 (6 bases). Looked up from germline, CDR1 is MNHEY and CDR2 is SMNVEV (reference sequence). The CDR3 runs to 16 residues. V was clipped by 6 bases and J by 5 bases, with 20 bases between them. The CDR3, as DNA: TGTGCCAGCAGCCCCATGAGCGGGCAGTTCCACAATGAGCAGTTCTTC. Translation gives CASSPMSGQFHNEQFF.

This clonotype has ten or more counts. V is TRBV10-2 and J is TRBJ2-1, with 10 bases lining up with TRBD2. The germline V gene encodes CDR1 WSHSY and CDR2 SAAADI. The CDR3 covers 15 residues. J lost 5 bases, V lost 8 bases, and 9 bases had no gene match. The CDR3 spells CASATKREGDNEQFF. As DNA, the CDR3 is TGCGCCAGCGCTACCAAGCGGGAGGGGGACAATGAGCAGTTCTTC.